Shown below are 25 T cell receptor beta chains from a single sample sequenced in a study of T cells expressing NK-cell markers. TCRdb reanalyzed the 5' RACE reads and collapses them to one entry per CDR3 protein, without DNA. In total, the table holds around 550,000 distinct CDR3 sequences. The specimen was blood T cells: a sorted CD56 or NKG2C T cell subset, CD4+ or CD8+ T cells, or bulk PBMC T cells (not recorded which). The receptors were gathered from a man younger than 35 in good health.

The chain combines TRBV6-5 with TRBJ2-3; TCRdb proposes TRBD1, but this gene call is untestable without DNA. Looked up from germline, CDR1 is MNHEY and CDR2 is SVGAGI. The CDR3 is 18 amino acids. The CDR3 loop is CASSYYTRGRQGTDTQYF.

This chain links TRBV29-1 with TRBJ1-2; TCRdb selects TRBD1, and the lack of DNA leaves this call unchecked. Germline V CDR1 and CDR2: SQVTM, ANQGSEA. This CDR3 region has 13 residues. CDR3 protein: CSVAVQRGYGYTF.

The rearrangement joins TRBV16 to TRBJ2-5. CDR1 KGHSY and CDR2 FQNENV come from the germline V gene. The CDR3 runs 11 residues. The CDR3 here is CASSQSETQYF.

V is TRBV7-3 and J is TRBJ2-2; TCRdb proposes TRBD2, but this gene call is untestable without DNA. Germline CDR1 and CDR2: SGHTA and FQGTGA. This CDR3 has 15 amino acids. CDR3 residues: CASSPGLARFGELFF.

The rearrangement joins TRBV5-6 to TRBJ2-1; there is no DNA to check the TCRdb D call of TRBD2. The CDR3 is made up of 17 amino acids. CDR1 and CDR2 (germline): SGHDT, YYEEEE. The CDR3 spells CASSFRRAGVGYNEQFF.

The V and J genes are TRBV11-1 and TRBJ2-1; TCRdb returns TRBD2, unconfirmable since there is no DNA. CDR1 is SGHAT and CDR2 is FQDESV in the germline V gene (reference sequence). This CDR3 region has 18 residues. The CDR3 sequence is CASSSFTLLAGGHNEQFF.

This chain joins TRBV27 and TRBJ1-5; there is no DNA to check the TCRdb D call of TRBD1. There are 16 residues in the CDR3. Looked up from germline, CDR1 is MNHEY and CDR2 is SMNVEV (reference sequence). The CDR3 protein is CASSPRQGRGNQPQHF.

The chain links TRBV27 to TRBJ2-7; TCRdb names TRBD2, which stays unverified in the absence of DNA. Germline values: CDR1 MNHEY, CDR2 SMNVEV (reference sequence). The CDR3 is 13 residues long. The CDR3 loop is CASSLGLRNEQYF.

CDR3 sequence: CSASERLVRSETQYF. The rearrangement joins TRBV20-1 to TRBJ2-5; TCRdb reports TRBD2, a call that lacks DNA to check it against. Germline V gene lookup returns CDR1 DFQATT and CDR2 SNEGSKA (reference sequence). This CDR3 has 15 residues.

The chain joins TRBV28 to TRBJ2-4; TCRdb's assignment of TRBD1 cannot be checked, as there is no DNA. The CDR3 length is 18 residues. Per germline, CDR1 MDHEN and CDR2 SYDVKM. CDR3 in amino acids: CASSSGVGGGLAKNIQYF.

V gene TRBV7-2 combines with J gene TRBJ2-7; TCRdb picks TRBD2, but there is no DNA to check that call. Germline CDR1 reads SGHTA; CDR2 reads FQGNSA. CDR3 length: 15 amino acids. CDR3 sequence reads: CASTPTSGSHYEQYF. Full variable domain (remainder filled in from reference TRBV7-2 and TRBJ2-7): GAGVSQSPSNKVTEKGKDVELRCDPISGHTALYWYRQSLGQGLEFLIYFQGNSAPDKSGLPSDRFSAERTGGSVSTLTIQRTQQEDSAVYLCASTPTSGSHYEQYFGPGTRLTVT.

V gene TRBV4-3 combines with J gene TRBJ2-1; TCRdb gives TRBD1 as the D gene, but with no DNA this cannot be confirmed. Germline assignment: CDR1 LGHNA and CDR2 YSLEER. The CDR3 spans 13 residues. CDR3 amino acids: CASSLAGTYEQFF.

CDR3 sequence: CASSFKGGASYGYTF. The chain is built from TRBV11-3 and TRBJ1-2; TCRdb indicates TRBD1, and absent DNA this call remains unverified. The CDR3 contains 15 residues. Germline values: CDR1 SGHNT, CDR2 YENEEA.

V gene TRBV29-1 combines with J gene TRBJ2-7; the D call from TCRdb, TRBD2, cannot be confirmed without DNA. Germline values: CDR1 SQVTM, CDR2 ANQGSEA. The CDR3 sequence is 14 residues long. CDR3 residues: CSVMSPEGTYEQYF.

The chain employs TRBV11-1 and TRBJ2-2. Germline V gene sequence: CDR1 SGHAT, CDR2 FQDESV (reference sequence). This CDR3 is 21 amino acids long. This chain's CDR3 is CASSETPKGYMAEPNTGELFF.

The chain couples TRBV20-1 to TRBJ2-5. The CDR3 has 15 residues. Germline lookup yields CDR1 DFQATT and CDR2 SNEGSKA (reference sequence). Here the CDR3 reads CSAWVETKGEETQYF.

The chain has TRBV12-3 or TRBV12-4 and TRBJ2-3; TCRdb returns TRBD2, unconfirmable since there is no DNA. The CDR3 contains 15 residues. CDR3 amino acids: CASSFSLAGPDTQYF.

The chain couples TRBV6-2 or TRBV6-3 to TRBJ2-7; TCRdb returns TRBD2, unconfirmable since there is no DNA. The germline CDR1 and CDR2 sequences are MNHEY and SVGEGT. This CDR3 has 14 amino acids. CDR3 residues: CASSYYSGRHEQYF.

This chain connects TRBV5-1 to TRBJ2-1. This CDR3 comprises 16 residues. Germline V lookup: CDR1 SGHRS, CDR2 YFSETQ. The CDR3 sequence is CASSLAGIVSYNEQFF.

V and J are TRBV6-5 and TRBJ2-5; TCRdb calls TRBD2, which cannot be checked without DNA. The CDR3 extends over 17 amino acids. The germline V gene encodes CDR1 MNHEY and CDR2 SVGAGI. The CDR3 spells CASRPNTGTSGQETQYF.

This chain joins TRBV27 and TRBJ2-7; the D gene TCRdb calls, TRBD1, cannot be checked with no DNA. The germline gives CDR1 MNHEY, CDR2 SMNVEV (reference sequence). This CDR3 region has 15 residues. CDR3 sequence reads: CASSFVGTGNYEQYF.

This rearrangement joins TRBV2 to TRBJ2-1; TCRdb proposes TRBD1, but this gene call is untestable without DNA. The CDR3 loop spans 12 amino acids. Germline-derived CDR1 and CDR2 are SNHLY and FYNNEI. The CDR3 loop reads CASFGQLDEQFF.

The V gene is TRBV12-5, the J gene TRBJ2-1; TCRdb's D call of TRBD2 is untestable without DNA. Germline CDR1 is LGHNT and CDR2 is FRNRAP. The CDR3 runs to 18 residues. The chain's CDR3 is CASGLVPVEGPSYNEQFF.

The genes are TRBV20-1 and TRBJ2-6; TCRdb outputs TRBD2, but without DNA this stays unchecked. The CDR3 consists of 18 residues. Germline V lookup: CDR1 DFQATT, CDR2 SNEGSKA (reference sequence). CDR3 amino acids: CSVVPRLPRGSGANVLTF.

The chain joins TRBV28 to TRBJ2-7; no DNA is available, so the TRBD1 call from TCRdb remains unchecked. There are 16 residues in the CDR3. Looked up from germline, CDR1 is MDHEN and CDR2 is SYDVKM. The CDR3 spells CASSPTRRDGKYEQYF.